These 13 T cell receptor beta chains were sequenced from one sample in a study of identical twins. TCRdb reprocessed the 5' RACE reads with MiXCR, giving one entry per CDR3 protein. The data hold some 260,000 distinct CDR3 sequences, with about an eighth observed a single time. Sequenced: memory (CD45RO+) T cells sorted from blood. The receptors were gathered from a woman aged 18-35 years in good health.

The chain combines TRBV7-9 with TRBJ2-3; D is ambiguous. The V gene's germline CDR1 is SEHNR and CDR2 FQNEAQ (reference sequence). V was clipped by 3 bases and J by 6 bases, with 10 bases between them. CDR3 size: 13 residues. Here the CDR3 DNA reads TGTGCCAGCAGCTTCGAGGATTCCGATACGCAGTATTTT. Its translation is CASSFEDSDTQYF.

This clonotype occurred many times. The rearrangement uses TRBV14 and TRBJ2-1, with D possibly being TRBD2 (5 bases). CDR1 and CDR2 from the germline V gene are SGHDN and FVKESK. The CDR3 length is 12 residues. The V gene lost 6 bases and the J gene lost 7 bases, with 10 bases spanning the gap. CDR3 protein: CASRASGNEQFF. In DNA form, the CDR3 reads TGTGCCAGCAGGGCCTCGGGGAATGAGCAGTTCTTC.

This clonotype has more than one count but fewer than ten. Here the CDR3 reads CASSPWTSWNEQFF. The DNA of the CDR3 is TGTGCCAGCAGTCCTTGGACTAGCTGGAATGAGCAGTTCTTC. The chain links TRBV2 to TRBJ2-1, with 8 bases matching TRBD2. The CDR3 extends over 14 amino acids. The junction had 7 bases not matched to a gene; V was cut back by 5 bases and J by 7 bases. Germline V gene data show CDR1 as SNHLY and CDR2 as FYNNEI.

This clonotype came up a few times. The chain links TRBV3-1 to TRBJ2-7; 8 bases are a match to TRBD1. The junction had 8 bases not matched to a gene; V was cut back by 5 bases and J by 2 bases. The CDR3 spans 15 residues. Germline CDR1 and CDR2: LGHDT and YNNKEL (reference sequence). As DNA, the CDR3 is TGTGCCAGCAGCTCGGGACAGGACAATGCCTACGAGCAGTACTTC. Protein: CASSSGQDNAYEQYF.

This clonotype came up a few times. This sequence joins TRBV5-6 and TRBJ2-3; D gene uncertain. Germline loops: CDR1 SGHDT, CDR2 YYEEEE. The CDR3 is 15 amino acids. V dropped 3 bases and J dropped 0 bases, with 11 bases sitting between them. The CDR3 DNA follows: TGTGCCAGCAGCTGGGGTGGTGGTAGCACAGATACGCAGTATTTT. Translating gives CASSWGGGSTDTQYF.

The chain combines TRBV9 with TRBJ2-3; D gene uncertain. There are 16 residues in the CDR3. CDR1 and CDR2 (germline): SGDLS, YYNGEE. V lost 1 base and J 2 bases, leaving 14 bases between the germline ends. The CDR3 nucleotides are TGTGCCAGCAGCGTAACCCCTTCCGGAGACACAGATACGCAGTATTTT. Protein product: CASSVTPSGDTDTQYF.

This clonotype was counted between two and nine times. The chain recombines TRBV25-1 with TRBJ1-6, with 7 nucleotides matching TRBD1. J gave up 6 bases and V 1 base, and 6 bases lay outside the gene matches. This CDR3 has 16 residues. Germline loops: CDR1 MGHDK, CDR2 SYGVNS. DNA of the CDR3: TGTGCCAGCAGTGAATTGGGGACAGCCATTAATTCACCCCTCCACTTT. Translating gives CASSELGTAINSPLHF.

This clonotype has more than one count but fewer than ten. J is TRBJ2-1 and V is TRBV11-2; D is unclear. V was cut by 4 bases and J by 15 bases, with 13 bases left in between. Germline V gene sequence: CDR1 SGHAT, CDR2 FQNNGV. There are 11 residues in the CDR3. DNA for the CDR3: TGTGCCAGCAGCTCCGGACCACTACCGTTCTTC. Its translation is CASSSGPLPFF.

This clonotype was seen only a few times. The J gene is TRBJ2-5, the V gene TRBV6-5, with 7 nucleotides matching TRBD1. Germline lookup yields CDR1 MNHEY and CDR2 SVGAGI. The J segment lost 5 bases and the V segment lost 2 bases, leaving 5 bases of the junction unmatched. The CDR3 spans 14 residues. The CDR3 sequence is CASSYTTGSETQYF. The CDR3, as DNA: TGTGCCAGCAGTTACACGACAGGGAGCGAGACCCAGTACTTC.

This chain joins TRBV20-1 and TRBJ1-3; D remains ambiguous. The germline V gene encodes CDR1 DFQATT and CDR2 SNEGSKA (reference sequence). V shed 4 bases and J shed 4 bases, with 5 bases lying between them. The CDR3 runs 11 residues. As DNA, the CDR3 is TGCAGTGCTATGATAGGAAACACCATATATTTT. It translates to CSAMIGNTIYF.

This clonotype was seen only a few times. The CDR3 is CSAAISGYTF. The CDR3, as DNA: TGCAGTGCCGCCATCAGCGGCTACACCTTC. The chain uses TRBV20-1 and TRBJ1-2; D not certain. The V and J ends lost 6 bases and 8 bases respectively, with 10 bases between them. CDR1 and CDR2 (germline): DFQATT, SNEGSKA (reference sequence). CDR3 length equals 10 residues.

The chain has TRBV5-1 and TRBJ2-3; D not certain. Germline V gene sequence: CDR1 SGHRS, CDR2 YFSETQ. This CDR3 region has 16 residues. Deletions cut 0 bases from V and 3 bases from J, with 14 bases between. Here the CDR3 DNA reads TGCGCCAGCAGCTTGGGCTCTGCGTTTTTGACAGATACGCAGTATTTT. Protein product: CASSLGSAFLTDTQYF.

The CDR3 spells CASGLGRGTEAFF. The CDR3 DNA sequence: TGTGCTAGTGGTTTGGGAAGGGGCACTGAAGCTTTCTTT. This chain links TRBV12-5 with TRBJ1-1; D possibly corresponds to TRBD1 (5 bases). CDR3 length: 13 amino acids. Between the trimmed V and J ends, which lost 1 base and 4 bases, there was a span of 7 bases. Germline CDR1 LGHNT, CDR2 FRNRAP.